This T cell receptor (beta chain) was documented in a study of blood T cells in healthy people across ages. Study-wide context: The capture of about one barcoded beta molecule per two T cells was achieved by template switching.

V was clipped by 6 bases and J by 4 bases; unmatched bases: 20. The CDR3 covers 18 residues. A second about 6 to 12 cycle PCR used barcoded and J-beta primers. In TCRdb, the 5' RACE reads were re-called with MiXCR into one record per CDR3 protein. This sample yields more than 450,000 distinct CDR3 sequences, of which over 25% are seen a single time; about 3.3% belongs to the top ten. These same data were also listed under a study on T cells of mothers and their children.

The chain employs TRBV12-3 or TRBV12-4 and TRBJ1-2; TRBD1 matches at 7 bases. The sequenced sample consisted of blood. This clonotype originated in a boy between 2 and 10 years old in good health. The CDR3 protein is CASRATGTASGVPYGYTF. The CDR3 coding sequence is TGTGCCAGCAGGGCAACCGGGACAGCAAGTGGAGTCCCCTATGGCTACACCTTC.